Shown below are 27 T cell receptor beta chains from a single sample sequenced in a study of shared clonotypes between healthy human individuals. Method: immunoSEQ multiplex PCR; TCRdb's copy keeps in-frame clones and lacks some. The profile shows 2 million to 2.5 million clones, approximately 93% of them singletons. The sample was naive CD4+ T cells from PBMCs. Subset: CD45RA+ positively selected. Receptors were obtained from a man aged 18 to 35 in good health. Some clones in this sample may be carry-over from other donors' samples.

Concerning this clone itself: The sample carries other DNA sequences with the same CDR3. The J gene is TRBJ1-4, the V gene TRBV6-5; TRBD1 is a possible D gene (6 bases). The CDR3 consists of 15 residues. Trimming took 2 bases from V and 5 from J, leaving 12 bases between them. Germline V lookup: CDR1 MNHEY, CDR2 SVGAGI. DNA of the CDR3: TGTGCCAGCAGTTACGGGGGGGCTACCAATGAAAAACTGTTTTTT. Translated: CASSYGGATNEKLFF.

The chain employs TRBV2 and TRBJ2-7; the D is unclear. Germline CDR1 is SNHLY and CDR2 is FYNNEI. The V gene lost 8 bases and the J gene lost 9 bases, with 17 bases spanning the gap. CDR3 length equals 12 residues. CDR3 in amino acids: CASRYLDIGQYF. CDR3 coding DNA: TGTGCCAGCCGTTACTTAGATATCGGGCAGTACTTC.

The rearrangement joins TRBV28 to TRBJ2-7, with D unresolved. Germline CDR1 MDHEN, CDR2 SYDVKM. V shed 3 bases and J shed 0 bases, with 9 bases lying between them. CDR3 length equals 14 residues. Written as DNA, the CDR3 is TGTGCCAGCAGTTTGCGGAGAAACTCCTACGAGCAGTACTTC. The encoded protein is CASSLRRNSYEQYF.

The DNA of the CDR3 is TGTGCCAGCAGCTCCGATGCCGGCACAGATACGCAGTATTTT. Protein: CASSSDAGTDTQYF. The chain is built from TRBV5-6 and TRBJ2-3, with D unclear. The CDR3 is 14 amino acids. Looked up from germline, CDR1 is SGHDT and CDR2 is YYEEEE. V was clipped by 3 bases and J by 1 base, with 9 bases between them.

The chain is built from TRBV4-2 and TRBJ2-1; 9 bases are a match to TRBD2. V gave up 2 bases and J gave up 3 bases; unmatched junction bases: 14. Germline V lookup: CDR1 LGHNA, CDR2 YNFKEQ. The CDR3 is 19 amino acids. The CDR3 DNA sequence: TGTGCCAGCAGCCAACCCTTAGGGGGAGCGGGAGGAGGCTACAATGAGCAGTTCTTC. This gives the protein CASSQPLGGAGGGYNEQFF.

This sequence joins TRBV14 and TRBJ2-1, with a weak D call TRBD1 (5 bases). Germline V lookup: CDR1 SGHDN, CDR2 FVKESK. V was shortened by 0 bases and J by 2 bases, with 11 bases between the two germline ends. This CDR3 has 16 amino acids. Written as DNA, the CDR3 is TGTGCCAGCAGCCAAGATTGGGGCGTAGCCTACAATGAGCAGTTCTTC. Translating gives CASSQDWGVAYNEQFF.

The genes are TRBV28 and TRBJ2-7; 10 positions match TRBD1. The CDR3 totals 15 residues. Trimming cost V 7 bases and J 5 bases; bases outside gene matches: 11. CDR1 is MDHEN, CDR2 SYDVKM, per germline. The CDR3 region has the DNA TGTGCCAGCACTTACATGGGACAGGGGACGAACGAGCAGTACTTC. Its translation: CASTYMGQGTNEQYF.

J is TRBJ2-1 and V is TRBV10-1, with 11 bases fitting TRBD2. The V gene's germline CDR1 is WNHNN and CDR2 SYGVQD (reference sequence). The CDR3 contains 16 residues. The V gene end was trimmed by 0 bases and the J gene end by 6 bases; junction bases not matched to a gene: 4. This CDR3 reads CASSESKTSGTNEQFF. The CDR3 nucleotides read TGCGCCAGCAGTGAGTCGAAGACTAGCGGGACCAATGAGCAGTTCTTC.

The chain recombines TRBV6-6 with TRBJ1-2; D unclear. The CDR3 is 15 amino acids. Germline V gene lookup returns CDR1 MNHNY and CDR2 SVGAGI (reference sequence). Trimming left V 4 bases short and J 0 bases short, with 12 bases between. The chain's CDR3 is CASSLPAGANYGYTF. In nucleotides, the CDR3 is TGTGCCAGCAGTTTACCGGCGGGTGCTAACTATGGCTACACCTTC.

The genes are TRBV28 and TRBJ2-2; 10 bases map to TRBD2. After removal of 6 bases from V and 5 bases from J, the junction contained 21 bases not matched to a gene. Looked up from germline, CDR1 is MDHEN and CDR2 is SYDVKM. The length of the CDR3 is 20 residues. CDR3 in amino acids: CASRIFGLAGESIKTGELFF. The DNA of the CDR3 is TGTGCCAGCAGGATCTTTGGGCTAGCGGGAGAAAGTATAAAGACCGGGGAGCTGTTTTTT.

This sequence joins TRBV9 and TRBJ2-5; 7 bases line up with TRBD1. The germline V gene has CDR1 SGDLS and CDR2 YYNGEE. V lost 2 bases and J lost 1; bases outside the gene matches: 8. This CDR3 region has 16 residues. CDR3 residues: CASSVGTETPQETQYF. DNA of the CDR3: TGTGCCAGCAGCGTTGGGACAGAGACTCCCCAAGAGACCCAGTACTTC.

This chain links TRBV5-1 with TRBJ2-5; weak D call: TRBD2 (5 bases). In germline, CDR1 is SGHRS, CDR2 YFSETQ. V was shortened by 4 bases and J by 1 base, with 14 bases between the two germline ends. This CDR3 spans 15 amino acids. The CDR3 DNA sequence: TGCGCCAGCAGCCCAATGGACGGGATCCAAGAGACCCAGTACTTC. Its protein is CASSPMDGIQETQYF.

V and J are TRBV18 and TRBJ1-1; 8 bases agree with TRBD1. CDR3 length: 16 residues. Germline values: CDR1 KGHSH, CDR2 LQKENI. V lost 3 bases and J lost 3; bases outside the gene matches: 9. This CDR3 is CASSPGQGALDTEAFF. For the CDR3, the DNA is TGTGCCAGCTCACCGGGTCAGGGGGCGCTGGACACTGAAGCTTTCTTT.

A word on this clone: The sample has other DNA sequences that encode this CDR3 too. The chain joins TRBV2 to TRBJ1-1, with unresolved D. The V gene's germline CDR1 is SNHLY and CDR2 FYNNEI. Trimming pared 8 bases from V and 2 bases from J, leaving 6 bases between. The CDR3 runs to 11 residues. As DNA, the CDR3 is TGTGCCAGCGGGAGTAACACTGAAGCTTTCTTT. Translation gives CASGSNTEAFF.

This rearrangement joins TRBV7-9 to TRBJ2-1; 9 bases are a match to TRBD1. CDR1 is SEHNR, CDR2 FQNEAQ, per germline (reference sequence). With 4 bases clipped from V and 5 bases from J, the junction kept 9 bases outside the gene matches. The CDR3 length is 16 residues. The CDR3 sequence: CASSSRDRDRNNEQFF. The CDR3 DNA reads as TGTGCCAGCAGCTCCCGGGACAGGGACAGGAACAATGAGCAGTTCTTC.

The rearrangement joins TRBV19 to TRBJ1-1; 8 bases align to TRBD1. This CDR3 comprises 15 residues. Germline CDR1 is LNHDA and CDR2 is SQIVND (reference sequence). V lost 4 bases to trimming and J lost 3 bases; unmatched junction nucleotides: 7. The CDR3 loop is CASSTRTGWDTEAFF. CDR3 coding DNA: TGTGCCAGTAGTACCCGGACAGGGTGGGACACTGAAGCTTTCTTT.

V usage is TRBV7-3 and J usage is TRBJ1-1; 7 bases agree with TRBD1. V lost 5 bases, J lost 5 bases, and 11 bases stayed unmatched. Germline CDR1 reads SGHTA; CDR2 reads FQGTGA. The CDR3 extends over 15 amino acids. The CDR3 DNA reads as TGTGCCAGCAGCGCAGGAACAGGGGTAGGGACTGAAGCTTTCTTT. Encoded protein: CASSAGTGVGTEAFF.

The CDR3 DNA follows: TGTGCCAGCAGCTCTAACAGGGGGACAAACATTCAGTACTTC. Encoded protein: CASSSNRGTNIQYF. The chain is built from TRBV7-2 and TRBJ2-4; 8 bases match TRBD1. CDR1 is SGHTA, CDR2 FQGNSA, per germline. The CDR3 runs to 14 residues. Germline trimming cut 4 bases from V and 6 bases from J; bases unmatched to any gene: 5.

This rearrangement joins TRBV19 to TRBJ2-7; D ambiguous. Germline assignment: CDR1 LNHDA and CDR2 SQIVND (reference sequence). With 7 bases removed from V and 3 bases from J, the gap between germline ends came to 16 bases. The CDR3 contains 14 residues. CDR3 in DNA: TGTGCCAGTACCGTCTCGTTGGGAAGCTACGAGCAGTACTTC. Its protein is CASTVSLGSYEQYF.

The V and J genes are TRBV5-5 and TRBJ2-7, with a possible D match to TRBD2 (6 bases). From germline, CDR1 is SGHKS and CDR2 YYEKEE (reference sequence). This CDR3 is built from 13 residues. The ends were cut back, 5 bases at V and 5 bases at J, with 14 bases in the middle. The CDR3 DNA is TGTGCCAGCAGACCCGGGCCGGGAGACGAGCAGTACTTC. This gives the protein CASRPGPGDEQYF.

The CDR3 DNA reads as TGTGCCAGCAGCCAAGAAAGAACAGGGACCTACGAGCAGTACTTC. Translated, it gives CASSQERTGTYEQYF. V is TRBV14 and J is TRBJ2-7, with D possibly TRBD1 on 6 matching bases. The V end lost 0 bases, the J end lost 2 bases, and 11 bases lay between the germline ends. This CDR3 has 15 amino acids. CDR1 is SGHDN, CDR2 FVKESK, per germline.

This clone appeared once. The genes are TRBV29-1 and TRBJ2-4, with TRBD1 identical over 7 bases. Per germline, CDR1 SQVTM and CDR2 ANQGSEA. This CDR3 region has 12 residues. V shed 6 bases and J 10 bases; nucleotides not matched to a gene: 9. The CDR3 nucleotides are TGCAGCGTAGGTACAGGGGAGCGGATTCAGTACTTC. This codes for CSVGTGERIQYF.

This clone was seen just once. J is TRBJ2-7 and V is TRBV9; unclear D gene. Germline CDR1 reads SGDLS; CDR2 reads YYNGEE. The CDR3 covers 13 residues. Between the trimmed V and J ends, which lost 2 bases and 7 bases, there was a span of 13 bases. CDR3 sequence: CASSVSGIGEQYF. The CDR3 bases are TGTGCCAGCAGCGTGTCGGGTATTGGGGAGCAGTACTTC.

This clone came up once. This chain joins TRBV7-2 and TRBJ1-1; perhaps TRBD1 as D (5 bases). Germline V gives CDR1 SGHTA, CDR2 FQGNSA. Trimming stripped 1 base from V and 4 bases from J, with 13 bases between. The CDR3 sequence is 15 residues long. CDR3 residues: CASSLGLFGATEAFF. The CDR3 DNA sequence: TGTGCCAGCAGCTTAGGCCTATTTGGGGCCACTGAAGCTTTCTTT.

A word on this clone: Within the sample, other DNA sequences also encode this same CDR3. This chain joins TRBV11-3 and TRBJ2-3; 8 bases fit TRBD2. There are 14 residues in the CDR3. Germline lookup yields CDR1 SGHNT and CDR2 YENEEA. The V gene end was trimmed by 3 bases and the J gene end by 3 bases; junction bases not matched to a gene: 2. CDR3 sequence: CASSLGGRTDTQYF. The CDR3 nucleotides read TGTGCCAGCAGCTTGGGCGGGAGGACAGATACGCAGTATTTT.

The chain is built from TRBV30 and TRBJ2-5; D is tentatively TRBD1 or TRBD2 (6 bases each). The tail of the sequence fits TRBJ2-7 better, so the J call may be wrong. The CDR3 length is 13 residues. Germline V gives CDR1 GTSNPN, CDR2 SVGIG (reference sequence). The CDR3 DNA reads as TGTGCCTGGAGTTGGAGGGGGACGAACGAGCAGTACTTC. Its translation: CAWSWRGTNEQYF.

To note about this clone: The same CDR3 arises from other DNA sequences in this sample as well. The CDR3 spells CASSLDRLNTGELFF. The CDR3 nucleotides are TGTGCCAGCTCTCTCGACAGATTAAACACCGGGGAGCTGTTTTTT. The rearrangement uses TRBV18 and TRBJ2-2, with a possible D match to TRBD1 (5 bases). CDR1 KGHSH and CDR2 LQKENI come from the germline V gene. V was pared by 6 bases and J by 2 bases, with 13 bases between. CDR3 length: 15 residues.